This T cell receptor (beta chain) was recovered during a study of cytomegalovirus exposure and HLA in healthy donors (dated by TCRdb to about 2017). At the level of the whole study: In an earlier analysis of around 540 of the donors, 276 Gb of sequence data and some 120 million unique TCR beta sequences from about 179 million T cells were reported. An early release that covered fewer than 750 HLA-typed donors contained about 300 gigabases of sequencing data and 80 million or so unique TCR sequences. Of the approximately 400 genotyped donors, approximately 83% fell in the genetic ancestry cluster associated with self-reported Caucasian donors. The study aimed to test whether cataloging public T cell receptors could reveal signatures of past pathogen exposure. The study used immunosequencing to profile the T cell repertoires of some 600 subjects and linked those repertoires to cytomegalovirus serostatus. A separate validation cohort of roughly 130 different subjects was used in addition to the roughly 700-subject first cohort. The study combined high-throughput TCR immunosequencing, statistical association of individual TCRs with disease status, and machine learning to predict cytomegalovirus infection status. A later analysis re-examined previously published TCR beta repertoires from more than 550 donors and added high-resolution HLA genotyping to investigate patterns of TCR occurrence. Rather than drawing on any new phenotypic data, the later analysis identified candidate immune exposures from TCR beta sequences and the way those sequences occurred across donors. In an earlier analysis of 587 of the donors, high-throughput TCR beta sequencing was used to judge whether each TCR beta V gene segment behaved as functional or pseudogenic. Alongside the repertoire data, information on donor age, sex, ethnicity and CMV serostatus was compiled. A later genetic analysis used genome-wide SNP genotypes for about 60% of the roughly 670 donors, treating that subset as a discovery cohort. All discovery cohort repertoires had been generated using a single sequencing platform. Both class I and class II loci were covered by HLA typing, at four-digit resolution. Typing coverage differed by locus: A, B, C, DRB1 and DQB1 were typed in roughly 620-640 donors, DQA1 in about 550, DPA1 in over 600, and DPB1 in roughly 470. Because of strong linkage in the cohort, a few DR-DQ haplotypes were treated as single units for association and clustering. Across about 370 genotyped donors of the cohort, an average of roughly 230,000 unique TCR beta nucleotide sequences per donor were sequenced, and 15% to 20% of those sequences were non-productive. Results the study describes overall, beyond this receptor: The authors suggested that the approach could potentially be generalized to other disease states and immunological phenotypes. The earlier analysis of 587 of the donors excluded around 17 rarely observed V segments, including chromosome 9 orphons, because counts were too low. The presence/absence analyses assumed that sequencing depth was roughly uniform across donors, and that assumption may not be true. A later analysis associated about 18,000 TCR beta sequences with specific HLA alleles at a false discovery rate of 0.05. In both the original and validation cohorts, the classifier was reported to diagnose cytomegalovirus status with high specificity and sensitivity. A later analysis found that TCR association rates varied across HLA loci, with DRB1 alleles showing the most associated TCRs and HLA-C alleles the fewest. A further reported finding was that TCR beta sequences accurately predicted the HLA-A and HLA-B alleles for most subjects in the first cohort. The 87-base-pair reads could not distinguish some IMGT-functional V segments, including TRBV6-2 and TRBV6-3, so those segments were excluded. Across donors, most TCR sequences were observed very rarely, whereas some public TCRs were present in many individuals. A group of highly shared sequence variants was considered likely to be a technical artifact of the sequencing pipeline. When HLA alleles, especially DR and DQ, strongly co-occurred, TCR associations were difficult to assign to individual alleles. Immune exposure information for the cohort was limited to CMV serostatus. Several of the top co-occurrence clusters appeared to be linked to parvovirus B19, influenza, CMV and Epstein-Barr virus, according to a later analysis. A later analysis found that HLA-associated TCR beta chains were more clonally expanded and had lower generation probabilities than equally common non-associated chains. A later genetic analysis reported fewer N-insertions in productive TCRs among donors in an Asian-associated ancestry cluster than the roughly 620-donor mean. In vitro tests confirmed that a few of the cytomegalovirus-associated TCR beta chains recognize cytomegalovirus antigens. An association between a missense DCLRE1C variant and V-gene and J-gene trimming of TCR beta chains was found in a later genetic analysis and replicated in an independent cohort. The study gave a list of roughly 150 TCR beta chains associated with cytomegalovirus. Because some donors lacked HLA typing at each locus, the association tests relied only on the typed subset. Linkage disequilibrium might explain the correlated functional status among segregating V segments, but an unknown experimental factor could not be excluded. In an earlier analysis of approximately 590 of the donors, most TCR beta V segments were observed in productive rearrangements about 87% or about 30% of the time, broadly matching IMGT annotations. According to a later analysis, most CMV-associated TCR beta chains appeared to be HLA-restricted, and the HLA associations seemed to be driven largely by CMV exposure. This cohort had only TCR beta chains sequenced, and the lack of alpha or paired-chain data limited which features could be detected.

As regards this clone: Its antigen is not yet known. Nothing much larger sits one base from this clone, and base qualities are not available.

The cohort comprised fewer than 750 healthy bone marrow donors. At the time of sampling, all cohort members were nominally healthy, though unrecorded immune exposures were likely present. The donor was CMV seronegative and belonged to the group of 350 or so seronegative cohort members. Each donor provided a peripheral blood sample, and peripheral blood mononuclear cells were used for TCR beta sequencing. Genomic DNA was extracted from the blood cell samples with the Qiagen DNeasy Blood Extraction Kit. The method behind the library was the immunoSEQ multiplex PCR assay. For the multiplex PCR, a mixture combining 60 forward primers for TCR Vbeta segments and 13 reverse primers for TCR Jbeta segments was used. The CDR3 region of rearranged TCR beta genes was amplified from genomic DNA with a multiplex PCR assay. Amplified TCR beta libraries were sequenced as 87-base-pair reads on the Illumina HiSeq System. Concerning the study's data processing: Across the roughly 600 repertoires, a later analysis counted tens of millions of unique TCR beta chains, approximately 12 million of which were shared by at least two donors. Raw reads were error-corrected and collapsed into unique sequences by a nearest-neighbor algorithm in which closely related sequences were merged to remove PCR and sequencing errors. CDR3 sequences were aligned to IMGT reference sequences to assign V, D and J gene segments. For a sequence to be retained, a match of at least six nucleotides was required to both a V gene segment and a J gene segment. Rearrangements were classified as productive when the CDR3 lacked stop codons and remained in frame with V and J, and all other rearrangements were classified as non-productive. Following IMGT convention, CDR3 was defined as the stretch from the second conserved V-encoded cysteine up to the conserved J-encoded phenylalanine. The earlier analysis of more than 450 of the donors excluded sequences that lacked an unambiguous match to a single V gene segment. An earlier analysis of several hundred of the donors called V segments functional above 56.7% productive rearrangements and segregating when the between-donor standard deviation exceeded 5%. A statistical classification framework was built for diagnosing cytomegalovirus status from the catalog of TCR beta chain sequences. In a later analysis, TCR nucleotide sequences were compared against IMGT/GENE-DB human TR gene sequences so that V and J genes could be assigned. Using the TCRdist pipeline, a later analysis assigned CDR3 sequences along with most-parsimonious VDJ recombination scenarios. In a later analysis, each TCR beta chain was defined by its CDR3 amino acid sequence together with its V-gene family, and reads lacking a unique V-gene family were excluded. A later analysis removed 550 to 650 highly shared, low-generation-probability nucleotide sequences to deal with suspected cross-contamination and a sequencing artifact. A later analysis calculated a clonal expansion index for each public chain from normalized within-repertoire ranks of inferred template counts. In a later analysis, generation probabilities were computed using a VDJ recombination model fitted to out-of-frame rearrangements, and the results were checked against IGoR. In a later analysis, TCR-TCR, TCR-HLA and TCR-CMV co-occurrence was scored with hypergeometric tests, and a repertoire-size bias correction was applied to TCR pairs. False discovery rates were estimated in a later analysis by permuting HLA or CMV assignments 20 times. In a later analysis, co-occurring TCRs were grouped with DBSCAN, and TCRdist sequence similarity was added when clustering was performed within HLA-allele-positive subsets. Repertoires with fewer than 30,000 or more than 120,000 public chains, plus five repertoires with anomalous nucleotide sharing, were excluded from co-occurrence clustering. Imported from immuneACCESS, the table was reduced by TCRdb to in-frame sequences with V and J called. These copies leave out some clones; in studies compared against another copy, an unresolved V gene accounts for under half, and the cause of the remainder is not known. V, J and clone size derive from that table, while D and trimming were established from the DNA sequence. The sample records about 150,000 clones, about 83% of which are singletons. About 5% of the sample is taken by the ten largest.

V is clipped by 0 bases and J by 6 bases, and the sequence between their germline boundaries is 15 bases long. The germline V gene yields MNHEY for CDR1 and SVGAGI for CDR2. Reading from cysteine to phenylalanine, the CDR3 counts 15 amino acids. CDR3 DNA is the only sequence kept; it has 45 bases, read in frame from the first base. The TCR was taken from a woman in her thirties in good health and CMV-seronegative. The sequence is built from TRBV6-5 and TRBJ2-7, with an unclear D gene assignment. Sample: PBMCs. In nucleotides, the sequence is TGTGCCAGCAGTTACTCGTTATTAACGACTCGCGAGCAGTACTTC. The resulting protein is CASSYSLLTTREQYF.